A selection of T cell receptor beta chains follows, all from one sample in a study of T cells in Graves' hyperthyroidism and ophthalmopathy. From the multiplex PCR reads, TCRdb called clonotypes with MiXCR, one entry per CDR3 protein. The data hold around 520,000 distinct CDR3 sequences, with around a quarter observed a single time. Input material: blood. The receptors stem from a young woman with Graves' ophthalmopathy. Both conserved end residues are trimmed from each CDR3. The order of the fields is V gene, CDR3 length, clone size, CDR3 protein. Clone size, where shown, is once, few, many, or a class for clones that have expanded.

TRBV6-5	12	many	ASSYSGRSYGYT
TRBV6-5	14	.	ASSSLRLAGYHEQY
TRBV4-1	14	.	ASSQSPPPMNTEAF
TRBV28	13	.	ASSFFLDPRYGYT
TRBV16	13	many	ASSQSTGTGTEAF
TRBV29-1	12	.	SVEGDRARSGYT
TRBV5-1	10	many	ASSGNLGGYT
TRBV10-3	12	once	AISEFGSGNTIY
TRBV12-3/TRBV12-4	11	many	ASSLPPPGELF
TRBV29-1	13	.	SVEGGQGAGYGYT
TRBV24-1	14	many	ATSDPLSSGANVLT
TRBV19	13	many	ASSMGGVGNQPQH
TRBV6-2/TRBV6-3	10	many	ASSRTGGTQH
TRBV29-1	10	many	SVRGGTETQY
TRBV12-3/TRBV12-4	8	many	ASAQETQY
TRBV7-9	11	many	ASSLLASYEQY
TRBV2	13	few	ASSRDGTLNQPQH
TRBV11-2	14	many	ASSFPGQGIGNTIY
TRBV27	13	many	ASNNPHRGDTEAF
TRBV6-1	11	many	ASRGQGNQPQH